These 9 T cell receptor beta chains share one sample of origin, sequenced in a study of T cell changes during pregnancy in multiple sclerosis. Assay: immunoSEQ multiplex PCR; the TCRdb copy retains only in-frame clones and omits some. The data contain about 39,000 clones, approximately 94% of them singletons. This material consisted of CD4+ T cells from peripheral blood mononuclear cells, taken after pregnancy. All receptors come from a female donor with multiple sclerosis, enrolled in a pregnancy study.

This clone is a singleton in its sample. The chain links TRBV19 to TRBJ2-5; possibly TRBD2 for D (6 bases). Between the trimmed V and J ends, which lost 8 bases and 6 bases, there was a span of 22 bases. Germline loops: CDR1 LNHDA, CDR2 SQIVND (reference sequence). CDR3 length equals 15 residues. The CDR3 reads CASSRPGGSFQTQYF. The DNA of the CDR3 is TGTGCCAGTTCCCGACCCGGGGGTAGCTTCCAGACCCAGTACTTC.

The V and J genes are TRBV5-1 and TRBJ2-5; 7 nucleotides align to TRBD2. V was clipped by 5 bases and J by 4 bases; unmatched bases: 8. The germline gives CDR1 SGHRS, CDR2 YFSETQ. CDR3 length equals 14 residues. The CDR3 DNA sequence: TGCGCCAGCAGGTCCTTTGGGGGGGTAGAGACCCAGTACTTC. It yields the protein CASRSFGGVETQYF.

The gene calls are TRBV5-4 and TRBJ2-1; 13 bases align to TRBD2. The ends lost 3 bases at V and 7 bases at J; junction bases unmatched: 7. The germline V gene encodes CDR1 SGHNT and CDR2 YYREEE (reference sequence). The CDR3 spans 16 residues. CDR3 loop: CASSSTSGGAPNEQFF. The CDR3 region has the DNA TGTGCCAGCAGCTCCACTAGCGGGGGGGCCCCGAATGAGCAGTTCTTC.

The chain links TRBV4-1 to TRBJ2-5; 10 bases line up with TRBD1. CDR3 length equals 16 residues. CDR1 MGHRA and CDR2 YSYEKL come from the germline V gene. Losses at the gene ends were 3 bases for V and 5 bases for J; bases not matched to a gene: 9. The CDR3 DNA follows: TGCGCCAGCAGCCAGTCTGACAGGGGGCCGTGGGAGACCCAGTACTTC. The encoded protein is CASSQSDRGPWETQYF.

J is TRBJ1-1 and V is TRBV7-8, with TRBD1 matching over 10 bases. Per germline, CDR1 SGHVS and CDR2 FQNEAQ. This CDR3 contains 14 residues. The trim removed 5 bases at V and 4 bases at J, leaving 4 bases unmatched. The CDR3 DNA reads TGTGCCAGCAGCGGACAGGGGGGTTTCACTGAAGCTTTCTTT. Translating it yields CASSGQGGFTEAFF.

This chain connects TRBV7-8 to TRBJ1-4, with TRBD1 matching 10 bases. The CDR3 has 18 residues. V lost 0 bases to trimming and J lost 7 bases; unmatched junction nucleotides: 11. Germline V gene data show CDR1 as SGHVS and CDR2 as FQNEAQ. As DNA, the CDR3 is TGTGCCAGCAGCTTAGCCCGGGACAGGGGACGTGTAGTTGAAAAACTGTTTTTT. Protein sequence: CASSLARDRGRVVEKLFF.

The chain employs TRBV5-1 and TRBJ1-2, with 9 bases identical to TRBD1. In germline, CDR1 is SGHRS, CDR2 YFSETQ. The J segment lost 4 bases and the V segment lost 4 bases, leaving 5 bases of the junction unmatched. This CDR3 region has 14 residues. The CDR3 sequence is CASSPLTGGYGYTF. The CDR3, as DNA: TGCGCCAGCAGCCCGTTGACAGGGGGCTATGGCTACACCTTC.

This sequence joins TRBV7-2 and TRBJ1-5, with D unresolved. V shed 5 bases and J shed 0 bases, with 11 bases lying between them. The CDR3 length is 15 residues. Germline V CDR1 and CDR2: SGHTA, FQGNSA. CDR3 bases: TGTGCCAGCAGCCTCTACTTTAATAGCAATCAGCCCCAGCATTTT. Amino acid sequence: CASSLYFNSNQPQHF.

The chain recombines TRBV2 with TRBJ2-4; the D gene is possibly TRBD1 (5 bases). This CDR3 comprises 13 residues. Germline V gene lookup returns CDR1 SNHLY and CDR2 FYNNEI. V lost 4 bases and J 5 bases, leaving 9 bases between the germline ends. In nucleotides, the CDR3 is TGTGCCAGCAGTGTATTCAGGGAAAACATTCAGTACTTC. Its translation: CASSVFRENIQYF.